A single sample gave rise to the 7 T cell receptor beta chains below, sequenced in a study of beta chain features in type 1 diabetes. General observations from the study: Moderate yet significant TCRB CDR3 shortening was seen in Type 1 diabetes patients in all four CD4+ subsets.

Every bit of the isolated RNA underwent reverse transcription, so sequencing read expressed TCRB transcripts. The assay was immunoSEQ multiplex PCR, and TCRdb's table has in-frame clones only and misses some. The sample contains 65,000 to 85,000 clones, 49% of which appear only once. These TCRs are of unknown antigen specificity. Material for sequencing was central memory CD4+ T cells from blood. These receptors were taken from a man aged 25-45 years with type 1 diabetes.

The table lists this clone with a few counts. This sequence joins TRBV5-1 and TRBJ2-6; D is possibly TRBD1 (5 bases). The germline gives CDR1 SGHRS, CDR2 YFSETQ. The V and J ends lost 4 bases and 0 bases respectively, with 8 bases between them. CDR3 length: 15 residues. The CDR3 spells CASSTQGSGANVLTF. CDR3 coding DNA: TGCGCCAGCAGCACGCAGGGCTCTGGGGCCAACGTCCTGACTTTC.

This sequence joins TRBV29-1 and TRBJ1-1; 7 bases agree with TRBD1. The CDR3 contains 13 residues. CDR1 and CDR2 (germline): SQVTM, ANQGSEA. V was pared by 6 bases and J by 4 bases, with 8 bases of the junction left unmatched. The CDR3 spells CSVGGQLGTEAFF. As DNA, the CDR3 is TGCAGCGTAGGGGGACAGTTGGGCACTGAAGCTTTCTTT.

The chain uses TRBV6-5 and TRBJ2-7, with unresolved D. The CDR3 loop spans 13 amino acids. The germline V gene encodes CDR1 MNHEY and CDR2 SVGAGI. The V and J ends lost 4 bases and 3 bases respectively, with 10 bases between them. CDR3 residues: CASSLTRDYEQYF. The CDR3 region has the DNA TGTGCCAGCAGTTTGACTCGAGACTACGAGCAGTACTTC.

J is TRBJ2-5 and V is TRBV7-2, with 9 positions matching TRBD2. Germline V gene sequence: CDR1 SGHTA, CDR2 FQGNSA. This CDR3 is 16 amino acids long. J gave up 5 bases and V 5 bases, and 12 bases lay outside the gene matches. The CDR3 DNA sequence: TGTGCCAGCAGCCAAGGGCGGTCTAGCGGGGTGGAGACCCAGTACTTC. Its protein product is CASSQGRSSGVETQYF.

This clone was counted only a few times. V usage is TRBV29-1 and J usage is TRBJ2-5, with 11 bases lining up with TRBD2. V lost 0 bases to trimming and J lost 6 bases; unmatched junction nucleotides: 9. The CDR3 is 16 residues long. Germline V gene sequence: CDR1 SQVTM, CDR2 ANQGSEA. The CDR3 nucleotides read TGCAGCGTTGAAGATTCGGTAGCGGGAGGGCTTCAGACCCAGTACTTC. This gives the protein CSVEDSVAGGLQTQYF.

The chain employs TRBV29-1 and TRBJ2-3; D is undetermined. Trimming left V 5 bases short and J 4 bases short, with 4 bases between. The CDR3 sequence is 10 residues long. The germline V gene encodes CDR1 SQVTM and CDR2 ANQGSEA. The CDR3 here is CSVQSDTQYF. The CDR3 DNA reads TGCAGCGTTCAGTCAGATACGCAGTATTTT.

A few counts support this clone. The gene calls are TRBV7-9 and TRBJ1-2; 8 bases agree with TRBD1. Germline CDR1 reads SEHNR; CDR2 reads FQNEAQ (reference sequence). V lost 5 bases, J lost 4 bases, and 9 bases stayed unmatched. The CDR3 runs 15 residues. CDR3 nucleotides: TGTGCCAGCAGCCCTCGACAGGGGAGGAGCTATGGCTACACCTTC. Its protein product is CASSPRQGRSYGYTF. The full variable domain, completed using reference TRBV7-9 and TRBJ1-2, is DTGVSQNPRHKITKRGQNVTFRCDPISEHNRLYWYRQTLGQGPEFLTYFQNEAQLEKSRLLSDRFSAERPKGSFSTLEIQRTEQGDSAMYLCASSPRQGRSYGYTFGSGTRLTVV.